The clone carrying this T cell receptor beta chain occurred a few times. Its antigen is not identified. This sample is drawn from a study of spatial heterogeneity in lung cancer. Study-wide context: There was a strong correlation between the counts of TCR transcripts measured in tumor regions and a T cell transcriptional module score that was calculated from matched bulk RNA-seq. Findings and caveats of the study: The number of expanded tumor alpha and beta chains correlated with mutation number.

Every TCR cDNA molecule carried a tag that served as a unique molecular identifier. TCRdb re-analysed the 5' RACE reads in MiXCR, keeping a single row per CDR3 protein. The data hold approximately 9,500 distinct CDR3 sequences, with around 7.3% observed a single time. CDR1 SEHNR and CDR2 FQNEAQ come from the germline V gene (reference sequence). The germline V and J ends were trimmed by 1 base and 7 bases, with 16 bases remaining between them. CDR3 length equals 15 residues. The time point: sample taken at primary tumor resection. The donors, more than 55 patients with untreated early-stage non-small cell lung cancer, provided the samples. Extraction of whole RNA from tumor, nontumor lung or frozen PBMC preceded unsorted sequencing.

The chain combines TRBV7-9 with TRBJ2-5, with a tentative D call TRBD1 (6 bases). The sample consisted of lung tumor tissue, taken at surgery. The TCR comes from a male donor with early-stage non-small cell lung cancer. The CDR3 region has the DNA TGTGCCAGCAGCTTAGTCTCTAGGGACAAGTCGACCCAGTACTTC. Protein product: CASSLVSRDKSTQYF.